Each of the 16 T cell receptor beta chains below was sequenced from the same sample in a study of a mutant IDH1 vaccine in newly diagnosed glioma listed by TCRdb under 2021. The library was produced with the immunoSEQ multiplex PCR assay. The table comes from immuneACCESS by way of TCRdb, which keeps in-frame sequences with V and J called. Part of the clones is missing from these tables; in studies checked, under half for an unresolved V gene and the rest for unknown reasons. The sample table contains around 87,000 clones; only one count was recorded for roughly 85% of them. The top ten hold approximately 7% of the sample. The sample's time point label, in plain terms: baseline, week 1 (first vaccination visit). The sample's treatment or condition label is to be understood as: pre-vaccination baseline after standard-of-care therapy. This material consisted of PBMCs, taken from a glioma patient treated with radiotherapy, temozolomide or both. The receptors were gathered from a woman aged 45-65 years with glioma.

The CDR3 DNA follows: TGTGCCATTAGGACGAGTATCACAGATACGCAGTATTTT. Protein product: CAIRTSITDTQYF. The chain recombines TRBV10-3 with TRBJ2-3, with unresolved D. The V gene lost 9 bases and the J gene lost 2 bases, with 12 bases spanning the gap. CDR3 length: 13 amino acids. The germline gives CDR1 ENHRY, CDR2 SYGVKD.

The CDR3 sequence is CASRQSADRVGPQHF. The CDR3 nucleotides are TGTGCCAGCAGACAAAGTGCCGACAGGGTTGGGCCCCAGCATTTT. The J gene is TRBJ1-5, the V gene TRBV7-8; 7 positions agree with TRBD1. Germline V CDR1 and CDR2: SGHVS, FQNEAQ. The length of the CDR3 is 15 residues. The V gene end was trimmed by 6 bases and the J gene end by 9 bases; junction bases not matched to a gene: 14.

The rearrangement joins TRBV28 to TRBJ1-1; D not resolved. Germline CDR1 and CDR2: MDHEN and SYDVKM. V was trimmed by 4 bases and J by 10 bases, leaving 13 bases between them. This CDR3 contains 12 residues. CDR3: CASSSPQQGAFF. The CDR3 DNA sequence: TGTGCCAGCAGTTCCCCACAACAAGGAGCTTTCTTT.

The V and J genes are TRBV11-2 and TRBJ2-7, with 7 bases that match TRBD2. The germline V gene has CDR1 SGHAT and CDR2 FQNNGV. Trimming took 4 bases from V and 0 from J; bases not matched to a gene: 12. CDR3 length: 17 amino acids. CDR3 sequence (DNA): TGTGCCAGCAGCTCGGGTCGTTGGCTAGCGGACTCCTACGAGCAGTACTTC. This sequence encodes CASSSGRWLADSYEQYF.

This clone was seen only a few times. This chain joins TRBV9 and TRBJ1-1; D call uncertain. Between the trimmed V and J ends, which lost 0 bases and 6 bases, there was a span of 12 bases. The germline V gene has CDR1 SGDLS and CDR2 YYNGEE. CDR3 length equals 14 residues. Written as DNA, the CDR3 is TGTGCCAGCAGCGTAGACTCCGCAGGCCCTGAAGCTTTCTTT. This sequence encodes CASSVDSAGPEAFF.

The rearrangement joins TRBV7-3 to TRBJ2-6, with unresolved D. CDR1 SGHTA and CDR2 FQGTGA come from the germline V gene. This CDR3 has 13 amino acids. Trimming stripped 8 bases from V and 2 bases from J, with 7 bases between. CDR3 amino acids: CASGKPGANVLTF. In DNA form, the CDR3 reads TGTGCCAGCGGAAAGCCTGGGGCCAACGTCCTGACTTTC. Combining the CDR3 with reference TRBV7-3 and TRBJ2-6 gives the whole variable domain GAGVSQTPSNKVTEKGKYVELRCDPISGHTALYWYRQSLGQGPEFLIYFQGTGAADDSGLPNDRFFAVRPEGSVSTLKIQRTERGDSAVYLCASGKPGANVLTFGAGSRLTVL.

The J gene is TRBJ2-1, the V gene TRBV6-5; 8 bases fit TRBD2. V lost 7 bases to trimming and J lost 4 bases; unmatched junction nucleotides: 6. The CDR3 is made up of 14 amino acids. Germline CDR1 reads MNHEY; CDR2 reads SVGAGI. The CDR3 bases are TGTGCCAGCACGGCGAGCGGGGGTTACAATGAGCAGTTCTTC. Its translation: CASTASGGYNEQFF.

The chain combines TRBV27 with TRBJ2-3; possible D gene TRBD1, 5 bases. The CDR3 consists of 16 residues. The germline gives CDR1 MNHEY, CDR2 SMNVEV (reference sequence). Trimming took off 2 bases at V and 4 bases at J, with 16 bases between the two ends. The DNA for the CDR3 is TGTGCCAGCAGTTTAAACGGCCGGACACTATCAGATACGCAGTATTTT. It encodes CASSLNGRTLSDTQYF.

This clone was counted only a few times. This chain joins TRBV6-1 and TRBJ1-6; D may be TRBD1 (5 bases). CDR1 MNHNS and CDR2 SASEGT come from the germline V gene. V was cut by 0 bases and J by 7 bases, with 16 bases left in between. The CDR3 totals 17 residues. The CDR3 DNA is TGTGCCAGCAGTGAAGCAGTTAGGGGCCTCGGGAATTCACCCCTCCACTTT. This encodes CASSEAVRGLGNSPLHF.

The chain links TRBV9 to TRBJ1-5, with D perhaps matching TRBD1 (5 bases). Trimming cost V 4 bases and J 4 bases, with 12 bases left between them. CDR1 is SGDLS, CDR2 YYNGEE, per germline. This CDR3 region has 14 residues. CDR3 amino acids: CASSRRGGNQPQHF. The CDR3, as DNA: TGTGCCAGCAGCAGACGGGGGGGGAATCAGCCCCAGCATTTT.

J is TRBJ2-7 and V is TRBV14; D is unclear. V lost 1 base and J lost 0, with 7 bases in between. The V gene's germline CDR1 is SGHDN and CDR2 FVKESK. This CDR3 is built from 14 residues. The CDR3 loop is CASSQVRGSYEQYF. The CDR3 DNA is TGTGCCAGCAGCCAAGTACGCGGCTCCTACGAGCAGTACTTC. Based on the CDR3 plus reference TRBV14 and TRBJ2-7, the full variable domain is EAGVTQFPSHSVIEKGQTVTLRCDPISGHDNLYWYRRVMGKEIKFLLHFVKESKQDESGMPNNRFLAERTGGTYSTLKVQPAELEDSGVYFCASSQVRGSYEQYFGPGTRLTVT.

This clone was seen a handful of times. The CDR3 sequence: CASSFVAVNQPQHF. CDR3 DNA: TGTGCCAGCAGCTTTGTGGCCGTCAATCAGCCCCAGCATTTT. This chain links TRBV7-2 with TRBJ1-5; D unresolved. This CDR3 has 14 residues. The V and J ends lost 3 bases and 3 bases respectively, with 9 bases between them. CDR1 and CDR2 from the germline V gene are SGHTA and FQGNSA. The full variable domain, its missing parts supplied by reference TRBV7-2 and TRBJ1-5, is GAGVSQSPSNKVTEKGKDVELRCDPISGHTALYWYRQSLGQGLEFLIYFQGNSAPDKSGLPSDRFSAERTGGSVSTLTIQRTQQEDSAVYLCASSFVAVNQPQHFGDGTRLSIL.

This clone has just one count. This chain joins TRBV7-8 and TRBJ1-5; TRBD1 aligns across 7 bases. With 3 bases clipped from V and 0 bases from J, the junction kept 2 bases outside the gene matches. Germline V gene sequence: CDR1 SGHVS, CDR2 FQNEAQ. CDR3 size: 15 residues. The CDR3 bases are TGTGCCAGCAGCTTTGGGACAGATAGCAATCAGCCCCAGCATTTT. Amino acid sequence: CASSFGTDSNQPQHF.

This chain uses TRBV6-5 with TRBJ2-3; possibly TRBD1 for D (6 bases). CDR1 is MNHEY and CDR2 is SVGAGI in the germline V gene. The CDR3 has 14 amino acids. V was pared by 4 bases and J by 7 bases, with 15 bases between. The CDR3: CASSSWTAQNTQYF. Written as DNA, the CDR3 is TGTGCCAGCAGTTCTTGGACAGCACAGAATACGCAGTATTTT.

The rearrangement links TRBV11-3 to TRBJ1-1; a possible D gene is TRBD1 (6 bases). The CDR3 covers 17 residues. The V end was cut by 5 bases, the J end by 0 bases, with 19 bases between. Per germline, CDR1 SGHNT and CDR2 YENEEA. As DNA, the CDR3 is TGTGCCAGCAGCGGGGATTCGAAGACAGGTATGAACACTGAAGCTTTCTTT. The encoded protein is CASSGDSKTGMNTEAFF.

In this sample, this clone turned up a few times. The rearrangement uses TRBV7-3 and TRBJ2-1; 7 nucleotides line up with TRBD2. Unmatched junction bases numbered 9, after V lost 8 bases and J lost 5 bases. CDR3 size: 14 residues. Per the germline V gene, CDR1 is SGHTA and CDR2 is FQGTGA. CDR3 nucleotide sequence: TGTGCCAGCGGAGAGAGCGGGAAGCACAATGAGCAGTTCTTC. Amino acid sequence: CASGESGKHNEQFF.